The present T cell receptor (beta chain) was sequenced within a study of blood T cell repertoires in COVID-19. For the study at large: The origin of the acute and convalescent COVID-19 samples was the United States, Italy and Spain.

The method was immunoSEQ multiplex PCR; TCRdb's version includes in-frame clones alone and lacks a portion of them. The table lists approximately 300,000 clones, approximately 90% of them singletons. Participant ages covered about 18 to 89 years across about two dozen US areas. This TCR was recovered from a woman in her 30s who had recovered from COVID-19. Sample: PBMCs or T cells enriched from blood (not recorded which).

The CDR3 is CASSQGIETTDAFF. As DNA, the CDR3 is TGTGCCAGCAGCCAAGGTATAGAGACGACTGACGCCTTCTTT. The genes are TRBV4-2 and TRBJ1-1; D not certain. The V end was cut by 1 base, the J end by 14 bases, with 20 bases between. The CDR3 has 14 residues. Per germline, CDR1 LGHNA and CDR2 YNFKEQ.